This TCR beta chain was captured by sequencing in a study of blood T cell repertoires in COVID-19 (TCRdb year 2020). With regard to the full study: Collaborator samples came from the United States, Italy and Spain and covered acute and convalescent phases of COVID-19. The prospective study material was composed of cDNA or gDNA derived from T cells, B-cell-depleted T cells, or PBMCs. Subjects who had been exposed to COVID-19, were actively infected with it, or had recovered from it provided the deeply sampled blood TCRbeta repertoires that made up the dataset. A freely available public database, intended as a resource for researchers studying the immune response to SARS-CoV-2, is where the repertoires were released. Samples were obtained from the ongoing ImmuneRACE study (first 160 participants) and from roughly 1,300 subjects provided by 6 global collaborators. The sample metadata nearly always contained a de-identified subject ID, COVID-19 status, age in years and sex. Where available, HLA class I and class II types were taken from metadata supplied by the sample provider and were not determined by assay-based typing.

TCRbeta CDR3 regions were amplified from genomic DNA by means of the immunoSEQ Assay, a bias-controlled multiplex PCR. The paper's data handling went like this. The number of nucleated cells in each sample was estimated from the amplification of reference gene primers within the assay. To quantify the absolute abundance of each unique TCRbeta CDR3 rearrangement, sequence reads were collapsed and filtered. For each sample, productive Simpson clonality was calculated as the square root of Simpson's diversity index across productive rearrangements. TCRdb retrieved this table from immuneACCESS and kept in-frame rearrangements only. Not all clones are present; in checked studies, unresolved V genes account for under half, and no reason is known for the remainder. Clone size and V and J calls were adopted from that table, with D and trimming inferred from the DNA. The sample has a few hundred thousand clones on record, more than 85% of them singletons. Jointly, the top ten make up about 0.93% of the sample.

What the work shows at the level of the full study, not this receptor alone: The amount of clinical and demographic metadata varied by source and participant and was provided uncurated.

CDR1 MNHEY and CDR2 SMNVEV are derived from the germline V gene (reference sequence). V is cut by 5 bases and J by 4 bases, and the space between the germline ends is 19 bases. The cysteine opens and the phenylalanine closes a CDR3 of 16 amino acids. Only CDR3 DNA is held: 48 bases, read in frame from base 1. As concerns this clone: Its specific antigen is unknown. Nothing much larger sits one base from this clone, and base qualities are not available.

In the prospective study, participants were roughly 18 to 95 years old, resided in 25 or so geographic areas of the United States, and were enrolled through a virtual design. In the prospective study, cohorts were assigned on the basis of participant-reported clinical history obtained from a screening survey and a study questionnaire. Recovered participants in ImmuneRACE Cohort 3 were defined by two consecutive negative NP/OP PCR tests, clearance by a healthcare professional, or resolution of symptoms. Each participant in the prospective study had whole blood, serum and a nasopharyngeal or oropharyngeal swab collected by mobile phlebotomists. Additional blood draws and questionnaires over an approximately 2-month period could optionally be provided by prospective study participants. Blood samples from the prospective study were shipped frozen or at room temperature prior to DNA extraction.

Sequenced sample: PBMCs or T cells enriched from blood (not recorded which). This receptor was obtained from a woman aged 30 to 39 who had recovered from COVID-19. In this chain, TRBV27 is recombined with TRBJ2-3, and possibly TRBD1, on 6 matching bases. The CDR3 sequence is CASSPVTASGADTQYF. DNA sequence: TGTGCCAGCAGTCCCGTGACAGCTTCAGGGGCAGATACGCAGTATTTT.